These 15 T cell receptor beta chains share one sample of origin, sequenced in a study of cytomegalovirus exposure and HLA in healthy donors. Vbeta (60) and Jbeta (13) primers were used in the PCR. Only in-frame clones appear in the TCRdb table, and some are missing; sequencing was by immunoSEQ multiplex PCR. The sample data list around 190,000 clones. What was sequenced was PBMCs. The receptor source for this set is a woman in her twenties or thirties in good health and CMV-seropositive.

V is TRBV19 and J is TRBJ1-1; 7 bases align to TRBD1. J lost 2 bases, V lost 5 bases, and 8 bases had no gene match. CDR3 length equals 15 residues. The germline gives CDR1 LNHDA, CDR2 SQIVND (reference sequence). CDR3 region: CASSGQTGYNTEAFF. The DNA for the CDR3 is TGTGCCAGTAGTGGCCAGACAGGGTACAACACTGAAGCTTTCTTT.

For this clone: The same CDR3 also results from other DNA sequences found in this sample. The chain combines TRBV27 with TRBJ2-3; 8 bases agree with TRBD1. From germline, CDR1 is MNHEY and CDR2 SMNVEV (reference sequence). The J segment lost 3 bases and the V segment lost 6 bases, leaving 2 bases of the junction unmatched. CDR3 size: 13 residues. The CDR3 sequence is CASRRTGTDTQYF. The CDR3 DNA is TGTGCCAGCAGGCGGACAGGGACAGATACGCAGTATTTT.

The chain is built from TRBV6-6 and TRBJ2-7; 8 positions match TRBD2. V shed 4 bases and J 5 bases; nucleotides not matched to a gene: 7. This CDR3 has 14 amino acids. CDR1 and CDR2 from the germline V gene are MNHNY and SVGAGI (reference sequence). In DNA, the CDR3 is TGTGCCAGCAGTTCGGGGGGGGAATTCGACGAGCAGTACTTC. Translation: CASSSGGEFDEQYF.

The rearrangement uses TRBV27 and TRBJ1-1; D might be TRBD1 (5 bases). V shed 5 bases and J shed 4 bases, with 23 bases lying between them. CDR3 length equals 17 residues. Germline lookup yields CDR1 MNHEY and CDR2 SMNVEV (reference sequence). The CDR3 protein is CASSLIPNRRQSTEAFF. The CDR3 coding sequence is TGTGCCAGCAGTCTCATTCCTAACCGACGACAGTCCACTGAAGCTTTCTTT.

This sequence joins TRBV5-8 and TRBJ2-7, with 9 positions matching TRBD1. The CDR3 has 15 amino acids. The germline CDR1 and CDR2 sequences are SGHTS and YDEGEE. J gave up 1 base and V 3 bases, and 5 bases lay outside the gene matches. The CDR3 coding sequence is TGTGCCAGCAGCTCAGGGACAGGGCTTTCCTACGAGCAGTACTTC. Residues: CASSSGTGLSYEQYF. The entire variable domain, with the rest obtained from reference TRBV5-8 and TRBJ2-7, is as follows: EAGVTQSPTHLIKTRGQQATLRCSPISGHTSVYWYQQALGLGLQFLLWYDEGEERNRGNFPPRFSGRQFPNYSSELNVNALELEDSALYLCASSSGTGLSYEQYFGPGTRLTVT.

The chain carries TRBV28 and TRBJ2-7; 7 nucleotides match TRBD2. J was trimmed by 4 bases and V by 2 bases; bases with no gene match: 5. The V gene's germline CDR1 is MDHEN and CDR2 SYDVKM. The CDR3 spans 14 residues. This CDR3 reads CASSLEKRGYEQYF. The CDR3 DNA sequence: TGTGCCAGCAGTTTAGAGAAGCGGGGTTACGAGCAGTACTTC. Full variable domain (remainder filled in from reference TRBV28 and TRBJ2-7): DVKVTQSSRYLVKRTGEKVFLECVQDMDHENMFWYRQDPGLGLRLIYFSYDVKMKEKGDIPEGYSVSREKKERFSLILESASTNQTSMYLCASSLEKRGYEQYFGPGTRLTVT.

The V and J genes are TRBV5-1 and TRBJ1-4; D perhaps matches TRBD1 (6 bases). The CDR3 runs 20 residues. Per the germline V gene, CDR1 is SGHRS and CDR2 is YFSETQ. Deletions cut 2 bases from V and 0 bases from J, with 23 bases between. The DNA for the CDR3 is TGCGCCAGCAGCTTACCCACGGACAGAATCGAAGGCTCAACTAATGAAAAACTGTTTTTT. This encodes CASSLPTDRIEGSTNEKLFF.

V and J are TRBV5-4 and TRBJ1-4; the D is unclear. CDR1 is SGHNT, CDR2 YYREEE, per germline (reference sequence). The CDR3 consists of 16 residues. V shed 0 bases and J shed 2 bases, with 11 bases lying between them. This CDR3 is CASSLGVGRTNEKLFF. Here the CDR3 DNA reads TGTGCCAGCAGCTTGGGGGTAGGGAGGACTAATGAAAAACTGTTTTTT. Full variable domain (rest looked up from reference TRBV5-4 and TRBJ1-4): ETGVTQSPTHLIKTRGQQVTLRCSSQSGHNTVSWYQQALGQGPQFIFQYYREEENGRGNFPPRFSGLQFPNYSSELNVNALELDDSALYLCASSLGVGRTNEKLFFGSGTQLSVL.

This chain's CDR3 is CASSLQDYNTGELFF. Written as DNA, the CDR3 is TGTGCCAGCAGCTTACAGGATTACAACACCGGGGAGCTGTTTTTT. The chain recombines TRBV7-2 with TRBJ2-2, with D unclear. Per germline, CDR1 SGHTA and CDR2 FQGNSA. V was pared by 2 bases and J by 2 bases, with 9 bases between. This CDR3 is built from 15 residues.

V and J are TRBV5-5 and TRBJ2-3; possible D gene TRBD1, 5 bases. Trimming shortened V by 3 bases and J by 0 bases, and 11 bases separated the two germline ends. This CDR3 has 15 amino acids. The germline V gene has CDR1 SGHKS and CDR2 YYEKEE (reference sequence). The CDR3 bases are TGTGCCAGCAGCTGGCTGGGGCACAGCACAGATACGCAGTATTTT. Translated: CASSWLGHSTDTQYF.

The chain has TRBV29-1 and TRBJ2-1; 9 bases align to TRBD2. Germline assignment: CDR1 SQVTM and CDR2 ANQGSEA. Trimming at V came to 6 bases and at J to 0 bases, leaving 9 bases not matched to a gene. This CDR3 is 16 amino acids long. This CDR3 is CSVGGGALGSYNEQFF. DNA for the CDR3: TGCAGCGTCGGCGGGGGGGCCCTGGGCTCCTACAATGAGCAGTTCTTC.

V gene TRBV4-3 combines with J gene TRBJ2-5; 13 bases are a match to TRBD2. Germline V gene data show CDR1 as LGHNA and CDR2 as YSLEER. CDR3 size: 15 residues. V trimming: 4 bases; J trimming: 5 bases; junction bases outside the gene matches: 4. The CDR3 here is CASSPRTSGSETQYF. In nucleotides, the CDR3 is TGCGCCAGCAGCCCAAGGACTAGCGGGAGTGAGACCCAGTACTTC.

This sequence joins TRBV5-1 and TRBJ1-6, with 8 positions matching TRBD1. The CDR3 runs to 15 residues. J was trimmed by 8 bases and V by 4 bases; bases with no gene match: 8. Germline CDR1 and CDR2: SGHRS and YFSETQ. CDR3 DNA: TGCGCCAGCAGCCCAGGACAGGGTAATGATTCACCCCTCCACTTT. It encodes CASSPGQGNDSPLHF.

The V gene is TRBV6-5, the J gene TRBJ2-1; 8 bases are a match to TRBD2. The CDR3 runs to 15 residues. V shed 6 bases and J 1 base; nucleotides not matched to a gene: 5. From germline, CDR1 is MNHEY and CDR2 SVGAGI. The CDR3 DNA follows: TGTGCCAGCAGGAGGCGGGGGGCGTCCTACAATGAGCAGTTCTTC. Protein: CASRRRGASYNEQFF.

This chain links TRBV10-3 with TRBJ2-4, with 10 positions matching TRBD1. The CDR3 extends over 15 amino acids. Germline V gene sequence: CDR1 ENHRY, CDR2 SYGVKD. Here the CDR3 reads CAISESGTGVNIQYF. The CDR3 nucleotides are TGTGCAATTAGTGAGTCCGGGACAGGGGTGAACATTCAGTACTTC.